One sample yielded the 9 T cell receptor beta chains listed below, sequenced in a study of T cell repertoires in cytomegalovirus infection. In TCRdb, the reads were re-called with MiXCR into one record per CDR3 protein. Of about 530,000 distinct CDR3 sequences in the sample, around a quarter were seen once. Sequencing used PBMCs. All receptors derive from a human donor in good health (CMV status not recorded). Some clones in this sample may be carry-over from other donors' samples.

The chain combines TRBV2 with TRBJ2-2; D is tentatively TRBD1 or TRBD2 (6 bases each). Trimming stripped 2 bases from V and 7 bases from J, with 8 bases between. The CDR3 sequence is 13 residues long. CDR1 and CDR2 from the germline V gene are SNHLY and FYNNEI. CDR3: CASSERGDGELFF. DNA of the CDR3: TGTGCCAGCAGTGAAAGGGGGGACGGGGAGCTGTTTTTT.

V usage is TRBV20-1 and J usage is TRBJ1-1; tentatively, D is TRBD1 (6 bases). The germline gives CDR1 DFQATT, CDR2 SNEGSKA (reference sequence). The CDR3 totals 15 residues. V lost 4 bases, J lost 1 base, and 16 bases lay in between. CDR3 in DNA: TGCAGTGCTAATACAGGGTCTTCCAGGAACACTGAAGCTTTCTTT. This encodes CSANTGSSRNTEAFF.

The chain joins TRBV2 to TRBJ2-7; D is unresolved. Looked up from germline, CDR1 is SNHLY and CDR2 is FYNNEI. The germline V and J ends were trimmed by 3 bases and 0 bases, with 6 bases remaining between them. CDR3 size: 13 residues. The CDR3: CASSDKSSYEQYV. The CDR3 coding sequence is TGTGCCAGCAGTGACAAGAGCTCCTACGAGCAGTACGTC.

This clonotype was seen ten or more times. CDR3 residues: CASSEASLTGGYTF. The CDR3 DNA follows: TGTGCCAGCAGTGAAGCTAGTTTGACGGGAGGCTACACCTTC. V usage is TRBV6-1 and J usage is TRBJ1-2; D gene uncertain. Germline V gene lookup returns CDR1 MNHNS and CDR2 SASEGT. V lost 0 bases, J lost 8 bases, and 13 bases lay in between. The CDR3 spans 14 residues.

This clonotype was recorded only once. The rearrangement joins TRBV20-1 to TRBJ2-7; the match to TRBD2 covers 8 bases. V gave up 0 bases and J gave up 0 bases; unmatched junction bases: 4. Germline V lookup: CDR1 DFQATT, CDR2 SNEGSKA (reference sequence). The CDR3 is 15 amino acids. The CDR3 spells CSARDPAGASYEQYF. The DNA for the CDR3 is TGCAGTGCTAGAGATCCAGCGGGAGCCTCCTACGAGCAGTACTTC.

The chain recombines TRBV6-2 or TRBV6-3 with TRBJ2-1, with 14 positions matching TRBD2. The V and J ends lost 4 bases and 8 bases, in that order; junction bases with no gene match: 10. CDR3 size: 17 residues. The germline gives CDR1 MNHEY, CDR2 SVGEGT. For the CDR3, the DNA is TGTGCCAGCAGTTCCCAACCAGGGACTAGCGGGAGCGATGAGCAGTTCTTC. This translates into CASSSQPGTSGSDEQFF.

The rearrangement joins TRBV5-1 to TRBJ2-1, with D maybe TRBD2 (6 bases). Germline values: CDR1 SGHRS, CDR2 YFSETQ. The CDR3 runs to 16 residues. The germline V and J ends were trimmed by 1 base and 2 bases, with 13 bases remaining between them. Written as DNA, the CDR3 is TGCGCCAGCAGCTTGACCGCGGGAAGCACCTACAATGAGCAGTTCTTC. Protein: CASSLTAGSTYNEQFF.

V usage is TRBV7-9 and J usage is TRBJ2-1; D call uncertain. Germline V gene data show CDR1 as SEHNR and CDR2 as FQNEAQ (reference sequence). This CDR3 has 13 amino acids. V was shortened by 8 bases and J by 2 bases, with 10 bases between the two germline ends. CDR3 nucleotide sequence: TGTGCCAGCCGCGTCGATCCCTACAATGAGCAGTTCTTC. Its protein is CASRVDPYNEQFF.

The J gene is TRBJ1-2, the V gene TRBV6-5; a possible D gene is TRBD1 (5 bases). The CDR3 totals 14 residues. Trimming took 3 bases from V and 3 from J, leaving 11 bases between them. In germline, CDR1 is MNHEY, CDR2 SVGAGI. CDR3 residues: CASSYDSSDYGYTF. The CDR3 DNA sequence: TGTGCCAGCAGTTATGACAGCAGCGACTATGGCTACACCTTC.